This T cell receptor (beta chain) was identified in a study of blood T cells in healthy people across ages. The CDR3 extends over 15 amino acids. Germline assignment: CDR1 DFQATT and CDR2 SNEGSKA (reference sequence). A second about 7 to 12 cycle PCR used barcoded and J-beta primers. A single record per CDR3 protein comes from TCRdb applying MiXCR to the 5' RACE reads. The sample lists a few hundred thousand distinct CDR3 sequences; 25% to 30% were seen once. This sequence joins TRBV20-1 and TRBJ2-5; 10 bases line up with TRBD2. The J call may be wrong; the DNA end is better matched by TRBJ2-7. Sequenced: blood. The sequence was obtained from a woman in her seventies in good health. In DNA, the CDR3 is TGCAGTGCTCTAGACAGCGGGAGGGCCCCCTACGAGCAGTACTTC. Residues: CSALDSGRAPYEQYF.